One sample yielded the 18 T cell receptor beta chains listed below, sequenced in a study of T cell repertoires in cytomegalovirus infection. Antigens of these TCRs are unknown. Each CDR3 protein is one row after TCRdb ran MiXCR on the reads. Of roughly 500,000 distinct CDR3 sequences in the sample, approximately 42% were seen once. Specimen: cultured PBMCs, collected from culture after CMV antigen stimulation. Receptors were obtained from a human donor in good health (CMV status not recorded). Some clones in this sample may be carry-over from other donors' samples.

The chain carries TRBV7-8 and TRBJ2-5; 8 positions match TRBD1. Unmatched junction bases numbered 21, after V lost 5 bases and J lost 7 bases. CDR3 size: 18 residues. Germline CDR1 reads SGHVS; CDR2 reads FQNEAQ. The CDR3 nucleotides read TGTGCCAGCAGCCCGACAGGGGACTCGATGGCCGCCCTTTGGACCCAGTACTTC. Translated, it gives CASSPTGDSMAALWTQYF.

This clonotype came up a few times. This chain links TRBV2 with TRBJ1-2, with D unresolved. The CDR3 covers 12 residues. V shed 4 bases and J shed 5 bases, with 8 bases lying between them. CDR1 and CDR2 (germline): SNHLY, FYNNEI. The DNA of the CDR3 is TGTGCCAGCAGTGTCGCGGCTTATGGCTACACCTTC. Its protein product is CASSVAAYGYTF.

V gene TRBV7-8 combines with J gene TRBJ1-6; TRBD1 agrees at 7 bases. There are 17 residues in the CDR3. Germline V CDR1 and CDR2: SGHVS, FQNEAQ. V was pared by 4 bases and J by 9 bases, with 15 bases of the junction left unmatched. The DNA for the CDR3 is TGTGCCAGCAGCTCTGCCGCTGTAGGGGGCTTAAGTTCACCCCTCCACTTT. Translated, it gives CASSSAAVGGLSSPLHF.

This chain links TRBV7-8 with TRBJ1-6, with D possibly matching TRBD1 (5 bases). This CDR3 region has 18 residues. The germline V gene has CDR1 SGHVS and CDR2 FQNEAQ. V was pared by 2 bases and J by 0 bases, with 14 bases between. The CDR3 region has the DNA TGTGCCAGCAGCTTACGGGACGGCTTCTCCTCCTATAATTCACCCCTCCACTTT. It yields the protein CASSLRDGFSSYNSPLHF.

The gene calls are TRBV9 and TRBJ2-1, with TRBD2 identical over 10 bases. J was trimmed by 8 bases and V by 3 bases; bases with no gene match: 5. The V gene's germline CDR1 is SGDLS and CDR2 YYNGEE. The CDR3 contains 14 residues. CDR3 amino acids: CASSASGRVDEQFF. In DNA form, the CDR3 reads TGTGCCAGCAGCGCGAGCGGGAGGGTAGATGAGCAGTTCTTC. Looking up the rest from reference TRBV9 and TRBJ2-1 gives the full variable domain: DSGVTQTPKHLITATGQRVTLRCSPRSGDLSVYWYQQSLDQGLQFLIQYYNGEERAKGNILERFSAQQFPDLHSELNLSSLELGDSALYFCASSASGRVDEQFFGPGTRLTVL.

This chain joins TRBV29-1 and TRBJ2-1; D may be TRBD2 (6 bases). The CDR3 loop spans 15 amino acids. V gave up 7 bases and J gave up 8 bases, with 24 bases separating them. Germline V gene lookup returns CDR1 SQVTM and CDR2 ANQGSEA. In nucleotides, the CDR3 is TGCAGCGCTCAATCGGAGGGCTTTCCTTTCGATGAGCAGTTCTTC. This translates into CSAQSEGFPFDEQFF.

V gene TRBV12-3 or TRBV12-4 combines with J gene TRBJ2-1; 7 positions agree with TRBD2. V lost 6 bases and J lost 7; bases outside the gene matches: 9. The CDR3 runs 14 residues. The CDR3 region is CASRGEGIGNEQFF. The CDR3 nucleotides read TGTGCCAGCAGAGGGGAGGGAATTGGTAATGAGCAGTTCTTC.

V and J are TRBV5-1 and TRBJ1-2; 12 nucleotides line up with TRBD1. Trimming took 4 bases from V and 3 from J; bases not matched to a gene: 10. The CDR3 has 17 amino acids. The V gene's germline CDR1 is SGHRS and CDR2 YFSETQ. CDR3 protein: CASSVSGTGGADYGYTF. In nucleotides, the CDR3 is TGCGCCAGCAGCGTCTCCGGGACAGGGGGCGCAGACTATGGCTACACCTTC.

V gene TRBV7-2 combines with J gene TRBJ1-2; 7 bases match TRBD1. The CDR3 spans 13 residues. V shed 6 bases, J shed 12 bases, and the junction held 13 bases outside the gene matches. Germline assignment: CDR1 SGHTA and CDR2 FQGNSA. CDR3 in amino acids: CASSSGRDSANTF. Written as DNA, the CDR3 is TGTGCCAGCAGTTCAGGGCGGGACAGCGCTAACACCTTC.

The chain combines TRBV7-2 with TRBJ1-5, with D maybe TRBD1 (5 bases). This CDR3 is 15 amino acids long. The germline V gene encodes CDR1 SGHTA and CDR2 FQGNSA. V lost 5 bases and J lost 1, with 12 bases in between. This CDR3 is CASSLTTVSNQPQHF. The CDR3 DNA follows: TGTGCCAGCAGCCTAACGACAGTGAGCAATCAGCCCCAGCATTTT.

This clonotype has a handful of counts. V gene TRBV11-2 combines with J gene TRBJ1-1; a possible D gene is TRBD1 (6 bases). Germline V gene lookup returns CDR1 SGHAT and CDR2 FQNNGV. Trimming cost V 8 bases and J 1 base, with 17 bases left between them. CDR3 length: 15 amino acids. This CDR3 is CASSFGGGGNTEAFF. CDR3 DNA sequence: TGTGCCAGCTCTTTTGGGGGGGGCGGGAACACTGAAGCTTTCTTT.

In this sample, this clonotype turned up a few times. J is TRBJ2-5 and V is TRBV6-6; TRBD2 might be the D (6 bases). In germline, CDR1 is MNHNY, CDR2 SVGAGI (reference sequence). The V gene lost 5 bases and the J gene lost 2 bases, with 15 bases spanning the gap. This CDR3 is built from 15 residues. CDR3 in amino acids: CASSTSAEGQETQYF. In nucleotides, the CDR3 is TGTGCCAGCAGTACCTCGGCGGAGGGTCAAGAGACCCAGTACTTC.

The chain is built from TRBV7-2 and TRBJ2-7; 7 nucleotides agree with TRBD1. V shed 4 bases and J 4 bases; nucleotides not matched to a gene: 4. This CDR3 region has 13 residues. Germline V gene lookup returns CDR1 SGHTA and CDR2 FQGNSA. CDR3 sequence (DNA): TGTGCCAGCAGCTACCGACAGGGTTACGAGCAGTACTTC. Protein product: CASSYRQGYEQYF.

The chain carries TRBV2 and TRBJ1-5; D call uncertain. The CDR3 consists of 11 residues. V was trimmed by 5 bases and J by 9 bases, leaving 8 bases between them. Germline CDR1 and CDR2: SNHLY and FYNNEI. The CDR3 is CASSLRGPQHF. CDR3 nucleotide sequence: TGTGCCAGCAGTTTACGGGGGCCCCAGCATTTT.

The chain joins TRBV12-3 or TRBV12-4 to TRBJ2-3; TRBD2 matches 8 bases. This CDR3 is built from 14 residues. J gave up 4 bases and V 3 bases, and 3 bases lay outside the gene matches. CDR3 sequence (DNA): TGTGCCAGCAGTTTTCGGCGGGGGGCAGATACGCAGTATTTT. Protein sequence: CASSFRRGADTQYF.

The chain is built from TRBV7-2 and TRBJ1-1; D not resolved. The CDR3 contains 14 residues. Germline CDR1 is SGHTA and CDR2 is FQGNSA. Trimming stripped 5 bases from V and 1 base from J, with 11 bases between. CDR3 amino acids: CASSPLSKNTEAFF. The CDR3 DNA sequence: TGTGCCAGCAGCCCCCTATCAAAGAACACTGAAGCTTTCTTT.

This chain links TRBV7-2 with TRBJ2-2; D may be TRBD1 (5 bases). Between the trimmed V and J ends, which lost 10 bases and 3 bases, there was a span of 12 bases. Germline CDR1 is SGHTA and CDR2 is FQGNSA. The CDR3 length is 13 residues. CDR3 residues: CATGRVDTGELFF. DNA of the CDR3: TGTGCCACCGGCAGGGTTGACACCGGGGAGCTGTTTTTT.

The table lists this clonotype with a count of one. The chain combines TRBV6-5 with TRBJ2-2, with 11 bases matching TRBD1. Germline CDR1 is MNHEY and CDR2 is SVGAGI. The CDR3 contains 14 residues. The V segment lost 8 bases and the J segment 3 bases; nucleotides outside the gene matches: 2. The CDR3 loop reads CASGQGADTGELFF. As DNA, the CDR3 is TGTGCCAGCGGACAGGGGGCCGACACCGGGGAGCTGTTTTTT.